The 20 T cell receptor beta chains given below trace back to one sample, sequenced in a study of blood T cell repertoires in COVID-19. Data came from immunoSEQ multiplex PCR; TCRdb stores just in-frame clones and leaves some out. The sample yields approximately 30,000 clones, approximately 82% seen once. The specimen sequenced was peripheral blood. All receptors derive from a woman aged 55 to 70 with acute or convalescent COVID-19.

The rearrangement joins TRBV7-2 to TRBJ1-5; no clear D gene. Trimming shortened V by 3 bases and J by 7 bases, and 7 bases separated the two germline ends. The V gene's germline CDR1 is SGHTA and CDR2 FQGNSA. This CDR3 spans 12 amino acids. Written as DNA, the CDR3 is TGTGCCAGCAGCTTGAGTAACCAGCCCCAGCATTTT. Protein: CASSLSNQPQHF.

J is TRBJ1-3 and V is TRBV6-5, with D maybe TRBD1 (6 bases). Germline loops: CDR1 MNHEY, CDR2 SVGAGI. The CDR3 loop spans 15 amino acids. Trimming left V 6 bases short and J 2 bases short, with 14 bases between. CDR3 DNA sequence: TGTGCCAGCAGATTCACAGGGCAGACTGGAAACACCATATATTTT. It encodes CASRFTGQTGNTIYF.

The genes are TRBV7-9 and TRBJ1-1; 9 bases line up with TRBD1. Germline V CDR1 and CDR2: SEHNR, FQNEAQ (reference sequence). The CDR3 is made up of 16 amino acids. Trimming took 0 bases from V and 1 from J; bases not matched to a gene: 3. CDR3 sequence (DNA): TGTGCCAGCAGCTTAGCTGCGACAGGGGGGAACACTGAAGCTTTCTTT. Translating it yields CASSLAATGGNTEAFF.

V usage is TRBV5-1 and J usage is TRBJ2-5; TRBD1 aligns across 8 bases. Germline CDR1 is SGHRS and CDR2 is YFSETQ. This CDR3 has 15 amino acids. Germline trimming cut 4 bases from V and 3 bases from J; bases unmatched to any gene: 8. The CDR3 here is CASSGGGQAEETQYF. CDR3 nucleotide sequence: TGCGCCAGCAGCGGAGGGGGACAGGCAGAAGAGACCCAGTACTTC.

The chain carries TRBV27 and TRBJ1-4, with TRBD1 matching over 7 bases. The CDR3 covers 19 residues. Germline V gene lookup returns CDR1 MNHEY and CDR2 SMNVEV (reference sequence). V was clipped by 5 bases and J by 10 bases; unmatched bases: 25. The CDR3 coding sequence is TGTGCCAGCAGTACCATCACGGGACAGAGCTATAAGGCCCCCGGAAAACTGTTTTTT. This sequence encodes CASSTITGQSYKAPGKLFF.

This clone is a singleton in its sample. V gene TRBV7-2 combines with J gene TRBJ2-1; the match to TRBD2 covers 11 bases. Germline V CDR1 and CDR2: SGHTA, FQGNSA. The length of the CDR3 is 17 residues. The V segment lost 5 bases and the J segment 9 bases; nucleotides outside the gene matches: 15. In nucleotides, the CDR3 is TGTGCCAGCAGCCTCAGGATGATAGCGGGGGGGCGTGCTGAGCAGTTCTTC. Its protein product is CASSLRMIAGGRAEQFF. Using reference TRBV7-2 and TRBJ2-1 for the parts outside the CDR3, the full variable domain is GAGVSQSPSNKVTEKGKDVELRCDPISGHTALYWYRQSLGQGLEFLIYFQGNSAPDKSGLPSDRFSAERTGGSVSTLTIQRTQQEDSAVYLCASSLRMIAGGRAEQFFGPGTRLTVL.

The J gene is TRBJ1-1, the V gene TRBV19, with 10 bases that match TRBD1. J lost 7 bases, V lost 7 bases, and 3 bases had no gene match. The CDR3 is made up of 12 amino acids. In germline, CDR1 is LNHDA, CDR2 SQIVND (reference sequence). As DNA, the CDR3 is TGTGCCAGTATTGGGACAGGGGTTGAAGCTTTCTTT. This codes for CASIGTGVEAFF.

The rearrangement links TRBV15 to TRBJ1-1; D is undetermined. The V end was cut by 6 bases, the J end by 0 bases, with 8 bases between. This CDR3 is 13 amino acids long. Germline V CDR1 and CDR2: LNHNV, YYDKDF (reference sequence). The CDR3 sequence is CATRRTVNTEAFF. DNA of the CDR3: TGTGCCACCAGAAGAACAGTGAACACTGAAGCTTTCTTT.

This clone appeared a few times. The CDR3 DNA follows: TGTGCCAGCCGACAGGGTGAGGCCGGGGAGCTGTTTTTT. It codes for CASRQGEAGELFF. V and J are TRBV6-4 and TRBJ2-2; 7 nucleotides agree with TRBD1. CDR1 is MRHNA, CDR2 SNTAGT, per germline. CDR3 length: 13 amino acids. V lost 8 bases and J lost 6; bases outside the gene matches: 6.

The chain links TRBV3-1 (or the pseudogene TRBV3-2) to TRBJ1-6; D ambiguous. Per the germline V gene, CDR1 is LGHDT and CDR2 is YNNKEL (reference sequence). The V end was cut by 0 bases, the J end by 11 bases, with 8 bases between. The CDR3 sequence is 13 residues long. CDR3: CASSQDRRTPLHF. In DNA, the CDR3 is TGTGCCAGCAGCCAAGATAGGAGGACACCCCTCCACTTT.

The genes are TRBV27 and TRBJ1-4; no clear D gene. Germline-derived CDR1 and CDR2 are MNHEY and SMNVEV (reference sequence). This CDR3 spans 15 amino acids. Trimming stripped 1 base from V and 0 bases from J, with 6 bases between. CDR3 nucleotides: TGTGCCAGCAGTTTATTTCTCGCAACTAATGAAAAACTGTTTTTT. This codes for CASSLFLATNEKLFF.

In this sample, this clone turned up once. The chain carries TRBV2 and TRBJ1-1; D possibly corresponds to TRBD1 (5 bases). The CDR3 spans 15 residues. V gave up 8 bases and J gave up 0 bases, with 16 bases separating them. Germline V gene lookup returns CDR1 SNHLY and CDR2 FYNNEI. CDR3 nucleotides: TGTGCCAGCGAAGGGGATGGAACGGTGAACACTGAAGCTTTCTTT. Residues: CASEGDGTVNTEAFF.

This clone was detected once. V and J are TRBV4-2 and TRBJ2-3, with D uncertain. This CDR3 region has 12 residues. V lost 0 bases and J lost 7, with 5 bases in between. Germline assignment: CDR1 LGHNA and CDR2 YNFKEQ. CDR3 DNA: TGTGCCAGCAGCCAAGATGCGAATACGCAGTATTTT. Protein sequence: CASSQDANTQYF.

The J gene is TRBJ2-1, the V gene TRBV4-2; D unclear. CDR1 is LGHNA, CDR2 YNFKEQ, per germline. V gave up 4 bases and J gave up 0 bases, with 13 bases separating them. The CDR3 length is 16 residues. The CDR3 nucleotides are TGTGCCAGCAGCCTTGGCGGTAGGAGCTCCTACAATGAGCAGTTCTTC. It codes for CASSLGGRSSYNEQFF.

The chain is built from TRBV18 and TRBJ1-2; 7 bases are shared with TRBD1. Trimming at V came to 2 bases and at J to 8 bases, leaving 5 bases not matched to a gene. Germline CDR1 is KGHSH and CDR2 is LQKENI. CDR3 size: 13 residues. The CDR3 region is CASSPETGTGYTF. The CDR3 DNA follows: TGTGCCAGCTCACCAGAGACAGGGACGGGCTACACCTTC.

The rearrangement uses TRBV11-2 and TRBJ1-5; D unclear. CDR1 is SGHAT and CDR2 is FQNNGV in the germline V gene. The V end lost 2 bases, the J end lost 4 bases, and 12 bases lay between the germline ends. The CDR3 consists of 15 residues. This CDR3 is CASSLSGNANQPQHF. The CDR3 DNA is TGTGCCAGCAGCTTATCCGGGAACGCGAATCAGCCCCAGCATTTT.

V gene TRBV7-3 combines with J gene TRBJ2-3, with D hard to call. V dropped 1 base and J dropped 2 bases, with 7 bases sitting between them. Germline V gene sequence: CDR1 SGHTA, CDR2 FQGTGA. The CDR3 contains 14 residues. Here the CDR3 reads CASSLIFPTDTQYF. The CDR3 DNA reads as TGTGCCAGCAGCTTAATCTTCCCCACAGATACGCAGTATTTT.

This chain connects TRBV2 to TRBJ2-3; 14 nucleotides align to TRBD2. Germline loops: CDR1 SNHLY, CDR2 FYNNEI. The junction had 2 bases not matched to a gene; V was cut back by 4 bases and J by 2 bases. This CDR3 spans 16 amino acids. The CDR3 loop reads CASSGTSGGYTDTQYF. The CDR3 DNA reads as TGTGCCAGCAGTGGGACTAGCGGGGGGTACACAGATACGCAGTATTTT.

The CDR3 sequence is CASSDYNTDTQYF. CDR3 nucleotides: TGTGCCAGCAGTGACTACAACACAGATACGCAGTATTTT. This rearrangement joins TRBV12-3 or TRBV12-4 to TRBJ2-3, with D maybe TRBD2 (5 bases). The CDR3 has 13 residues. The V and J ends lost 5 bases and 2 bases respectively, with 8 bases between them.

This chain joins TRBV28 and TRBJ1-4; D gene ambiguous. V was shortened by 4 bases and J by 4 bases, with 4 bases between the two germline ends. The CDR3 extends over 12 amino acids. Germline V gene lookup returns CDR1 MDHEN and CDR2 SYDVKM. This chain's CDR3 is CASSSINEKLFF. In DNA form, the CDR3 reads TGTGCCAGCAGTTCCATTAATGAAAAACTGTTTTTT. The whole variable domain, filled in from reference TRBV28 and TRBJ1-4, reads DVKVTQSSRYLVKRTGEKVFLECVQDMDHENMFWYRQDPGLGLRLIYFSYDVKMKEKGDIPEGYSVSREKKERFSLILESASTNQTSMYLCASSSINEKLFFGSGTQLSVL.